A single sample gave rise to the 11 T cell receptor beta chains below, sequenced in a study of T cells in Graves' hyperthyroidism and ophthalmopathy. From RNA transcripts, TCR beta CDR3 regions were amplified. TCR CDR3 regions were first amplified by RT-PCR with HTBI primers. MiXCR was run by TCRdb on the multiplex PCR reads, yielding one entry per CDR3 protein. The table shows roughly 510,000 distinct CDR3 sequences, with around 50% occurring only once. Sequenced: peripheral blood or thyroid tissue (not recorded which). The receptor source for this set is an adult woman with Graves' disease, either hyperthyroidism or ophthalmopathy (not recorded which).

V is TRBV10-3 and J is TRBJ2-7, with D perhaps TRBD2 (5 bases). The ends were cut back, 8 bases at V and 0 bases at J, with 17 bases in the middle. CDR1 ENHRY and CDR2 SYGVKD come from the germline V gene. The CDR3 runs to 15 residues. The CDR3 region is CAIGGESGYSYEQYF. The DNA for the CDR3 is TGTGCCATCGGAGGCGAGTCGGGGTACTCCTACGAGCAGTACTTC.

The chain has TRBV7-9 and TRBJ1-2; D is unresolved. This CDR3 region has 14 residues. The ends were cut back, 5 bases at V and 4 bases at J, with 14 bases in the middle. CDR1 SEHNR and CDR2 FQNEAQ come from the germline V gene (reference sequence). Written as DNA, the CDR3 is TGTGCCAGCAGCCACCGGGATGTGGGCTATGGCTACACCTTC. Its translation: CASSHRDVGYGYTF. The full variable domain, in which reference TRBV7-9 and TRBJ1-2 provide the parts outside the CDR3, is DTGVSQNPRHKITKRGQNVTFRCDPISEHNRLYWYRQTLGQGPEFLTYFQNEAQLEKSRLLSDRFSAERPKGSFSTLEIQRTEQGDSAMYLCASSHRDVGYGYTFGSGTRLTVV.

This clonotype was found a few times. The chain carries TRBV7-8 and TRBJ1-6; D is ambiguous. Germline values: CDR1 SGHVS, CDR2 FQNEAQ. The V end was cut by 1 base, the J end by 0 bases, with 7 bases between. The CDR3 has 16 residues. CDR3 bases: TGTGCCAGCAGCTTAGGGGGAAGCTCCTATAATTCACCCCTCCACTTT. Translating it yields CASSLGGSSYNSPLHF.

This clonotype was counted at least ten times. This sequence joins TRBV6-5 and TRBJ2-7; D is ambiguous. Germline values: CDR1 MNHEY, CDR2 SVGAGI. The CDR3 covers 12 residues. Trimming took off 6 bases at V and 3 bases at J, with 9 bases between the two ends. The CDR3 loop is CASSKDGYEQYF. The CDR3 DNA reads as TGTGCCAGCAGCAAGGACGGCTACGAGCAGTACTTC.

The sample holds many counts of this clonotype. The V gene is TRBV4-1, the J gene TRBJ2-7, with unresolved D. The V gene lost 1 base and the J gene lost 1 base, with 5 bases spanning the gap. Germline values: CDR1 MGHRA, CDR2 YSYEKL. This CDR3 contains 13 residues. This chain's CDR3 is CASSQAPSYEQYF. CDR3 bases: TGCGCCAGCAGCCAAGCTCCATCCTACGAGCAGTACTTC.

This clonotype was seen a few times. The chain uses TRBV10-1 and TRBJ2-7; D is unresolved. V was clipped by 8 bases and J by 5 bases, with 10 bases between them. CDR1 is WNHNN, CDR2 SYGVQD, per germline (reference sequence). The CDR3 extends over 11 amino acids. The CDR3, as DNA: TGCGCCAGCTCTCCCCCGCACGAGCAGTACTTC. Translating it yields CASSPPHEQYF.

There are many counts of this clonotype. V gene TRBV4-1 combines with J gene TRBJ1-6; TRBD1 agrees at 7 bases. Germline CDR1 and CDR2: MGHRA and YSYEKL. V was pared by 5 bases and J by 0 bases, with 4 bases of the junction left unmatched. CDR3 size: 16 residues. This CDR3 is CASSDRDRSYNSPLHF. CDR3 nucleotides: TGCGCCAGCAGCGACAGGGATCGCTCCTATAATTCACCCCTCCACTTT.

V is TRBV7-9 and J is TRBJ2-7, with a tentative D call TRBD1 (5 bases). V shed 5 bases and J shed 5 bases, with 22 bases lying between them. The CDR3 extends over 16 amino acids. From germline, CDR1 is SEHNR and CDR2 FQNEAQ (reference sequence). CDR3 region: CASSQLSWGQSNEQYF. CDR3 nucleotides: TGTGCCAGCAGCCAACTTTCGTGGGGCCAGAGTAACGAGCAGTACTTC.

The V gene is TRBV20-1, the J gene TRBJ2-6, with 10 bases fitting TRBD1. V lost 6 bases, J lost 0 bases, and 5 bases stayed unmatched. The CDR3 is 16 amino acids. Germline CDR1 reads DFQATT; CDR2 reads SNEGSKA (reference sequence). The DNA of the CDR3 is TGCAGTGCAGTCCGGACAGGGGGCTCTGGGGCCAACGTCCTGACTTTC. This sequence encodes CSAVRTGGSGANVLTF.

The chain couples TRBV20-1 to TRBJ2-5; 9 positions match TRBD2. The tail of the sequence fits TRBJ2-1 better, so the J call may be wrong. The germline V gene has CDR1 DFQATT and CDR2 SNEGSKA (reference sequence). CDR3 length equals 15 residues. The CDR3, as DNA: TGCAGTGCTAGAGACCAGCGGGGGGCTCTGGATGAGCAGTTCTTC. Amino acid sequence: CSARDQRGALDEQFF.

The chain carries TRBV5-1 and TRBJ2-5, with unresolved D. The V end lost 0 bases, the J end lost 4 bases, and 10 bases lay between the germline ends. The CDR3 totals 14 residues. In germline, CDR1 is SGHRS, CDR2 YFSETQ. Here the CDR3 DNA reads TGCGCCAGCAGCTTGGCCACCTCTTTAGAGACCCAGTACTTC. This gives the protein CASSLATSLETQYF.